These 18 T cell receptor beta chains originate from one sample sequenced in a study of blood T cell repertoires in COVID-19. Libraries were prepared by immunoSEQ multiplex PCR; TCRdb keeps only in-frame clonotypes and omits some of them. This sample has a few hundred thousand clones; 80% to 90% occur once, and the top ten carry approximately 8.7%. Sequencing was done on a sample of PBMCs or T cells enriched from blood (not recorded which). These receptors all stem from a man aged 35 to 55 who had recovered from COVID-19.

The chain couples TRBV7-6 to TRBJ2-1, with 12 positions matching TRBD2. J gave up 10 bases and V 1 base, and 2 bases lay outside the gene matches. CDR3 length: 14 residues. The germline CDR1 and CDR2 sequences are SGHVS and FNYEAQ. In nucleotides, the CDR3 is TGTGCCAGCAGCTTAGGACTAGCGGGAGAGGAGCAGTTCTTC. Its protein is CASSLGLAGEEQFF.

The gene calls are TRBV7-9 and TRBJ2-3, with 14 bases identical to TRBD2. V was pared by 2 bases and J by 5 bases, with 6 bases of the junction left unmatched. CDR3 length equals 17 residues. Germline lookup yields CDR1 SEHNR and CDR2 FQNEAQ (reference sequence). The chain's CDR3 is CASSLSGTSGSVDTQYF. CDR3 DNA sequence: TGTGCCAGCAGCTTATCGGGGACTAGCGGGAGCGTAGATACGCAGTATTTT.

This clone was seen a handful of times. V usage is TRBV15 and J usage is TRBJ2-1; 9 positions agree with TRBD2. Germline V gives CDR1 LNHNV, CDR2 YYDKDF (reference sequence). This CDR3 spans 17 amino acids. Germline trimming cut 1 base from V and 7 bases from J; bases unmatched to any gene: 11. CDR3 nucleotides: TGTGCCACCAGCAGAGGAATTTTGCGGGGGGGCGGGAATGAGCAGTTCTTC. It encodes CATSRGILRGGGNEQFF.

The V and J genes are TRBV7-3 and TRBJ2-7; a possible D gene is TRBD1 (5 bases). CDR3 length equals 14 residues. Germline V gene data show CDR1 as SGHTA and CDR2 as FQGTGA. The V gene lost 0 bases and the J gene lost 6 bases, with 12 bases spanning the gap. The CDR3: CASSLTGARSEQYF. CDR3 DNA sequence: TGTGCCAGCAGCTTAACAGGGGCGCGATCCGAGCAGTACTTC.

This clone was seen at least ten times. This chain joins TRBV2 and TRBJ2-7, with a weak D call TRBD2 (5 bases). Trimming removed 5 bases from V and 4 bases from J, with 6 bases in between. The germline V gene encodes CDR1 SNHLY and CDR2 FYNNEI. The CDR3 is 11 amino acids. The CDR3 reads CASSRGYEQYF. The CDR3 coding sequence is TGTGCCAGCAGTCGCGGGTACGAGCAGTACTTC.

The J gene is TRBJ2-1, the V gene TRBV7-9; 7 nucleotides agree with TRBD2. Trimming removed 3 bases from V and 6 bases from J; junction bases left unmatched: 5. CDR1 is SEHNR, CDR2 FQNEAQ, per germline (reference sequence). The CDR3 totals 14 residues. The CDR3 region is CASSFPSSGNEQFF. In nucleotides, the CDR3 is TGTGCCAGCAGCTTCCCATCTAGCGGCAATGAGCAGTTCTTC.

V is TRBV7-8 and J is TRBJ2-1, with 7 bases identical to TRBD2. V gave up 0 bases and J gave up 5 bases; unmatched junction bases: 7. CDR1 and CDR2 from the germline V gene are SGHVS and FQNEAQ. The CDR3 has 16 amino acids. The CDR3 protein is CASSLAPGLINNEQFF. CDR3 DNA sequence: TGTGCCAGCAGCTTAGCACCGGGACTAATAAACAATGAGCAGTTCTTC.

The chain uses TRBV19 and TRBJ1-1; D possibly corresponds to TRBD1 (6 bases). There are 14 residues in the CDR3. The germline CDR1 and CDR2 sequences are LNHDA and SQIVND (reference sequence). The V end lost 5 bases, the J end lost 0 bases, and 10 bases lay between the germline ends. The CDR3 DNA reads TGTGCCAGTAGTTACGGACAGTTGAACACTGAAGCTTTCTTT. It is translated as CASSYGQLNTEAFF.

This clone was seen a few times. J is TRBJ2-2 and V is TRBV4-1; 8 positions agree with TRBD2. Germline V gene data show CDR1 as MGHRA and CDR2 as YSYEKL. V was pared by 3 bases and J by 6 bases, with 9 bases of the junction left unmatched. The CDR3 extends over 16 amino acids. The CDR3 nucleotides are TGCGCCAGCAGCCACCAGAGGGCACTAGCGGCCGGGGAGCTGTTTTTT. As protein: CASSHQRALAAGELFF.

This chain uses TRBV19 with TRBJ1-2; 12 bases map to TRBD1. V gave up 6 bases and J gave up 4 bases; unmatched junction bases: 3. Germline lookup yields CDR1 LNHDA and CDR2 SQIVND (reference sequence). The CDR3 loop spans 14 amino acids. The CDR3 region has the DNA TGTGCCAGTAGAGGGACAGGGGGCGGCTATGGCTACACCTTC. Protein product: CASRGTGGGYGYTF. The full variable domain, in which reference TRBV19 and TRBJ1-2 provide the parts outside the CDR3, is DGGITQSPKYLFRKEGQNVTLSCEQNLNHDAMYWYRQDPGQGLRLIYYSQIVNDFQKGDIAEGYSVSREKKESFPLTVTSAQKNPTAFYLCASRGTGGGYGYTFGSGTRLTVV.

This clone was counted a single time. V is TRBV7-3 and J is TRBJ2-2; D uncertain. This CDR3 comprises 10 residues. Trimming shortened V by 8 bases and J by 7 bases, and 5 bases separated the two germline ends. Germline CDR1 is SGHTA and CDR2 is FQGTGA. The CDR3 DNA reads as TGTGCCAGCTCTTGCGGGGAGCTGTTTTTT. Protein: CASSCGELFF.

The V gene is TRBV15, the J gene TRBJ2-3, with 13 bases aligning to TRBD2. The J segment lost 0 bases and the V segment lost 0 bases, leaving 3 bases of the junction unmatched. The germline gives CDR1 LNHNV, CDR2 YYDKDF (reference sequence). The CDR3 contains 18 residues. The CDR3 DNA reads TGTGCCACCAGCAGAGATCGGGGACTAGCGGGAAGCACAGATACGCAGTATTTT. Encoded protein: CATSRDRGLAGSTDTQYF.

V and J are TRBV7-2 and TRBJ2-7; D is unclear. The germline V and J ends were trimmed by 5 bases and 2 bases, with 13 bases remaining between them. The CDR3 length is 14 residues. In germline, CDR1 is SGHTA, CDR2 FQGNSA. CDR3 sequence reads: CASSPGITTYEQYF. The CDR3 DNA sequence: TGTGCCAGCAGCCCCGGTATAACTACCTACGAGCAGTACTTC.

This rearrangement joins TRBV6-5 to TRBJ1-6; 7 nucleotides line up with TRBD1. The V segment lost 5 bases and the J segment 8 bases; nucleotides outside the gene matches: 9. Germline-derived CDR1 and CDR2 are MNHEY and SVGAGI. The CDR3 is made up of 15 amino acids. The CDR3 DNA follows: TGTGCCAGCAGTAAGACAGGGTCGACGGATTCACCCCTCCACTTT. This sequence encodes CASSKTGSTDSPLHF.

The DNA for the CDR3 is TGTGCCAGCAGTCGAACACAGGAGACTAACTATGGCTACACCTTC. Protein sequence: CASSRTQETNYGYTF. The chain has TRBV6-5 and TRBJ1-2; TRBD1 is a possible D gene (5 bases). The germline CDR1 and CDR2 sequences are MNHEY and SVGAGI. V was cut by 5 bases and J by 0 bases, with 13 bases left in between. The CDR3 contains 15 residues.

The chain uses TRBV24-1 and TRBJ1-5, with TRBD1 as a possible D gene (6 bases). The CDR3 sequence is 16 residues long. CDR1 KGHDR and CDR2 SFDVKD come from the germline V gene. The V end lost 4 bases, the J end lost 4 bases, and 16 bases lay between the germline ends. The CDR3 is CATSDAKQGSNQPQHF. CDR3 sequence (DNA): TGTGCCACCAGTGACGCAAAACAGGGAAGTAATCAGCCCCAGCATTTT.

The chain is built from TRBV27 and TRBJ2-7; TRBD1 matches 7 bases. This CDR3 region has 14 residues. Germline values: CDR1 MNHEY, CDR2 SMNVEV (reference sequence). The trim removed 6 bases at V and 6 bases at J, leaving 11 bases unmatched. The CDR3 coding sequence is TGTGCCAGCAGATCCTTCGACAGGGCGGGCGAGCAGTACTTC. It translates to CASRSFDRAGEQYF.

The gene calls are TRBV28 and TRBJ2-1, with 11 bases aligning to TRBD1. Per germline, CDR1 MDHEN and CDR2 SYDVKM. V was clipped by 6 bases and J by 9 bases; unmatched bases: 19. The CDR3 covers 18 residues. The DNA of the CDR3 is TGTGCCAGCAGGGGGACAGGGGGTCGGGGAGGGTGGTCCGTTGAGCAGTTCTTC. Amino acids: CASRGTGGRGGWSVEQFF. Looking up the rest from reference TRBV28 and TRBJ2-1 gives the full variable domain: DVKVTQSSRYLVKRTGEKVFLECVQDMDHENMFWYRQDPGLGLRLIYFSYDVKMKEKGDIPEGYSVSREKKERFSLILESASTNQTSMYLCASRGTGGRGGWSVEQFFGPGTRLTVL.